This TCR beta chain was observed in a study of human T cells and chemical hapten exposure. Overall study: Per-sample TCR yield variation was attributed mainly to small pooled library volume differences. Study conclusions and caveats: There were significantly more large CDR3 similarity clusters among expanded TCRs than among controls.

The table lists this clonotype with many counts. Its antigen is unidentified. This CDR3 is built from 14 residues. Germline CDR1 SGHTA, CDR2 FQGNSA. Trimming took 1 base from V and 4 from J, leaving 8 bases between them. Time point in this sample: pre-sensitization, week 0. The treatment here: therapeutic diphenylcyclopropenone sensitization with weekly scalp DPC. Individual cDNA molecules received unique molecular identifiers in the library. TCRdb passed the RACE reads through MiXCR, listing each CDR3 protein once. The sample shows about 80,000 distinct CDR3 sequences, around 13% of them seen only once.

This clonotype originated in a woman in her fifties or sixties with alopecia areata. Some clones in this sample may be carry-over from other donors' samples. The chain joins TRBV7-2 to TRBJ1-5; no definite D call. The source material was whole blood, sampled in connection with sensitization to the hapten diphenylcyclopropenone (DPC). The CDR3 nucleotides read TGTGCCAGCAGCTTAGACTTAGGAAATCAGCCCCAGCATTTT. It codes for CASSLDLGNQPQHF.